Shown below are 13 T cell receptor beta chains from a single sample sequenced in a study of cytomegalovirus exposure and HLA in healthy donors. The PCR ran on 60 Vbeta and 13 Jbeta primers. Sequencing used immunoSEQ multiplex PCR; TCRdb keeps in-frame clones, though not all of them. Of 200,000 to 250,000 clones in the sample, approximately 80% were seen once. Sequenced material: PBMCs. These receptors were taken from a man aged 50-59 years in good health and CMV-seronegative.

The J gene is TRBJ2-1, the V gene TRBV6-5; D not certain. The CDR3 has 15 residues. The germline V gene encodes CDR1 MNHEY and CDR2 SVGAGI. V gave up 5 bases and J gave up 5 bases, with 16 bases separating them. CDR3 amino acids: CASSPFPRSNNEQFF. In DNA, the CDR3 is TGTGCCAGCAGTCCCTTTCCGCGGTCGAACAATGAGCAGTTCTTC.

This chain uses TRBV28 with TRBJ2-2; 7 positions match TRBD2. The trim removed 7 bases at V and 2 bases at J, leaving 10 bases unmatched. Germline V lookup: CDR1 MDHEN, CDR2 SYDVKM. This CDR3 comprises 16 residues. CDR3 region: CASTAGGTSNTGELFF. Here the CDR3 DNA reads TGTGCCAGCACCGCCGGGGGGACTTCCAACACCGGGGAGCTGTTTTTT.

The J gene is TRBJ2-1, the V gene TRBV27, with 9 bases matching TRBD1. This CDR3 has 12 amino acids. Germline CDR1 and CDR2: MNHEY and SMNVEV (reference sequence). V shed 9 bases, J shed 14 bases, and the junction held 11 bases outside the gene matches. The CDR3 protein is CASSRDRDFEFF. The DNA for the CDR3 is TGTGCCAGTTCTCGGGACAGGGACTTCGAGTTCTTC.

This clone was seen a handful of times. The V call is TRBV28, the J call TRBJ2-7, with 9 nucleotides matching TRBD1. V lost 4 bases to trimming and J lost 3 bases; unmatched junction nucleotides: 7. Germline CDR1 is MDHEN and CDR2 is SYDVKM. The CDR3 has 15 amino acids. In nucleotides, the CDR3 is TGTGCCAGCAGTTACCGGAGACAGGGGGTCTACGAGCAGTACTTC. Translating gives CASSYRRQGVYEQYF.

This clone was observed a few times. Other nucleotide sequences in the sample specify the same CDR3. The gene calls are TRBV18 and TRBJ1-1, with D perhaps matching TRBD1 (6 bases). The CDR3 totals 14 residues. With 3 bases removed from V and 1 base from J, the gap between germline ends came to 9 bases. The germline CDR1 and CDR2 sequences are KGHSH and LQKENI. CDR3 sequence: CASSPDRKNTEAFF. As DNA, the CDR3 is TGTGCCAGCTCACCGGACAGAAAGAACACTGAAGCTTTCTTT.

The V call is TRBV19, the J call TRBJ1-5; 8 bases line up with TRBD1. The ends lost 5 bases at V and 7 bases at J; junction bases unmatched: 13. The CDR3 consists of 16 residues. CDR1 and CDR2 (germline): LNHDA, SQIVND (reference sequence). CDR3 DNA sequence: TGTGCCAGTAGTTATTCCGGGACAGGTCATCCGCAGCCCCAGCATTTT. Its translation: CASSYSGTGHPQPQHF.

The V call is TRBV7-8, the J call TRBJ2-3, with 13 nucleotides matching TRBD2. CDR1 is SGHVS and CDR2 is FQNEAQ in the germline V gene. The CDR3 sequence is 16 residues long. The J segment lost 3 bases and the V segment lost 3 bases, leaving 3 bases of the junction unmatched. The CDR3 sequence is CASSFWTSGSTDTQYF. CDR3 sequence (DNA): TGTGCCAGCAGCTTCTGGACTAGCGGGAGTACAGATACGCAGTATTTT. The full variable domain, in which reference TRBV7-8 and TRBJ2-3 provide the parts outside the CDR3, is GAGVSQSPRYKVAKRGQDVALRCDPISGHVSLFWYQQALGQGPEFLTYFQNEAQLDKSGLPSDRFFAERPEGSVSTLKIQRTQQEDSAVYLCASSFWTSGSTDTQYFGPGTRLTVL.

The chain has TRBV6-1 and TRBJ2-4, with D tentatively TRBD2 (5 bases). This CDR3 spans 20 amino acids. Germline V CDR1 and CDR2: MNHNS, SASEGT. V shed 2 bases and J shed 1 base, with 24 bases lying between them. CDR3 nucleotides: TGTGCCAGCAGTGAACTTGACCGCCAGTCGGGGTACCTTGCCAAAAACATTCAGTACTTC. This gives the protein CASSELDRQSGYLAKNIQYF.

The chain's CDR3 is CASRQTSGPSTDTQYF. The DNA of the CDR3 is TGTGCCAGCAGGCAAACTAGCGGACCTAGCACAGATACGCAGTATTTT. The chain has TRBV7-9 and TRBJ2-3, with TRBD2 matching 8 bases. V dropped 6 bases and J dropped 0; count of bases not matched to a gene: 8. Per the germline V gene, CDR1 is SEHNR and CDR2 is FQNEAQ (reference sequence). This CDR3 is built from 16 residues. The variable domain in full, with the rest retrieved from reference TRBV7-9 and TRBJ2-3, is DTGVSQNPRHKITKRGQNVTFRCDPISEHNRLYWYRQTLGQGPEFLTYFQNEAQLEKSRLLSDRFSAERPKGSFSTLEIQRTEQGDSAMYLCASRQTSGPSTDTQYFGPGTRLTVL.

The chain combines TRBV5-1 with TRBJ1-1; D unresolved. The CDR3 runs 14 residues. Germline V gene lookup returns CDR1 SGHRS and CDR2 YFSETQ. Trimming left V 5 bases short and J 0 bases short, with 11 bases between. CDR3 in DNA: TGCGCCAGCAGTCTGATTAGAATGAACACTGAAGCTTTCTTT. This translates into CASSLIRMNTEAFF.

This sequence joins TRBV28 and TRBJ1-2, with unresolved D. The CDR3 consists of 15 residues. The germline gives CDR1 MDHEN, CDR2 SYDVKM. V shed 3 bases and J shed 2 bases, with 13 bases lying between them. The CDR3: CASSFSGGPNYGYTF. CDR3 bases: TGTGCCAGCAGTTTCAGTGGAGGACCGAACTATGGCTACACCTTC.

This clone was found a few times. This chain connects TRBV28 to TRBJ1-5; 8 positions match TRBD1. CDR1 MDHEN and CDR2 SYDVKM come from the germline V gene. The CDR3 is made up of 16 amino acids. V shed 8 bases, J shed 6 bases, and the junction held 15 bases outside the gene matches. In nucleotides, the CDR3 is TGTGCCAGCCGATTCGGCGGACAGGGCCTCGGTCAGCCCCAGCATTTT. Translated: CASRFGGQGLGQPQHF.

In the case of this clone: The same CDR3 can be traced to other DNA sequences in this sample. J is TRBJ2-1 and V is TRBV14; 11 bases line up with TRBD2. This CDR3 region has 15 residues. V was pared by 1 base and J by 5 bases, with 1 base of the junction left unmatched. Germline V gene lookup returns CDR1 SGHDN and CDR2 FVKESK. CDR3 DNA sequence: TGTGCCAGCAGCCAAGGACTAGCGGGGAACAATGAGCAGTTCTTC. This encodes CASSQGLAGNNEQFF.